This is a list of T cell receptor beta chains from one sample in a study of T cells after yellow fever vaccination. TCRdb redid the calling of the 5' RACE reads with MiXCR, one entry per CDR3 protein. The profile shows 300,000 to 400,000 distinct CDR3 sequences, about 8.7% of them singletons. The sample here was PBMCs, taken on the day of the first yellow fever vaccination. The receptors derive from a man between 18 and 29 years old who received the YFV17D yellow fever vaccine. The CDR3 runs from the conserved cysteine through the conserved F or W. D genes are given only for firm matches. Not every row has a clone size; where given, it reads once, few, many or a size class.

TRBD2	TRBV2	many	TRBJ2-3	19	TGTGCCAGCAGTGAAGTGGGTAGTAGCGGGGGGGCGCGCACAGATACGCAGTATTTT	CASSEVGSSGGARTDTQYF
TRBD1	TRBV12-3/TRBV12-4	many	TRBJ1-1	15	TGTGCCAGCAGTTTGGGGCAAGGGGGCGTCACTGAAGCTTTCTTT	CASSLGQGGVTEAFF
-	TRBV5-1	many	TRBJ2-6	14	TGCGCCAGCAGCTCGAGGCTGGGGGCCAACGTCCTGACTTTC	CASSSRLGANVLTF
TRBD2	TRBV7-9	few	TRBJ2-5	15	TGTGCCAGCAGCGACCCGGGGACTAGGCAAGAGACCCAGTACTTC	CASSDPGTRQETQYF
-	TRBV12-3/TRBV12-4	few	TRBJ1-5	12	TGTGCCAGCAGTTTACCCATTGGTCCCCAGCATTTT	CASSLPIGPQHF
-	TRBV5-1	many	TRBJ1-1	14	TGCGCCAGCAGCTTGAGTCCGATGAACACTGAAGCTTTCTTT	CASSLSPMNTEAFF
-	TRBV7-8	-	TRBJ1-2	13	TGTGCCAGCAGCTTAGACCCGGGCTATGGCTACACCTTC	CASSLDPGYGYTF
-	TRBV5-1	many	TRBJ2-5	13	TGTGCCAGCAGCTTAGGGGCAGGGGAGACCCAGTACTTC	CASSLGAGETQYF
TRBD2	TRBV7-2	-	TRBJ2-3	13	TGTGCCAGCAGCTCTAGCGGGACTAATACGCAGTATTTT	CASSSSGTNTQYF
-	TRBV27	few	TRBJ1-3	13	TGTGCCAGCAGTCAGGGACGGCTAGGGACCATATATTTT	CASSQGRLGTIYF
-	TRBV28	few	TRBJ2-2	15	TGTGCCAGCAGTTTTTCCGTTTCGAACACCGGGGAGCTGTTTTTT	CASSFSVSNTGELFF